The source of this TCR beta chain is a study of blood T cell repertoires in COVID-19. Study in general: The United States, Italy and Spain were the sources of the acute and convalescent COVID-19 samples. PBMCs, B-cell-depleted T cells, or T cells were the source of the cDNA or gDNA that made up the material.

In the study's own analysis: Amplifying reference gene primers gave estimates of nucleated cell counts. Method: immunoSEQ multiplex PCR; TCRdb's copy keeps in-frame clones and lacks some. That table supplies the V and J calls and clone size; D and trimming were determined from the DNA. Of around 260,000 clones listed, 65% to 90% are singletons. Looked up from germline, CDR1 is SGHTA and CDR2 is FQGNSA. Unmatched junction bases numbered 3, after V lost 3 bases and J lost 4 bases. The CDR3 totals 14 residues. The V call is TRBV7-2, the J call TRBJ2-1, with TRBD1 matching 7 bases. Sequenced material: peripheral blood. This sequence was found in a man aged 30-40 years with active or convalescent COVID-19. The CDR3 bases are TGTGCCAGCAGCTTCGGGACAGCATACAATGAGCAGTTCTTC. This translates into CASSFGTAYNEQFF.